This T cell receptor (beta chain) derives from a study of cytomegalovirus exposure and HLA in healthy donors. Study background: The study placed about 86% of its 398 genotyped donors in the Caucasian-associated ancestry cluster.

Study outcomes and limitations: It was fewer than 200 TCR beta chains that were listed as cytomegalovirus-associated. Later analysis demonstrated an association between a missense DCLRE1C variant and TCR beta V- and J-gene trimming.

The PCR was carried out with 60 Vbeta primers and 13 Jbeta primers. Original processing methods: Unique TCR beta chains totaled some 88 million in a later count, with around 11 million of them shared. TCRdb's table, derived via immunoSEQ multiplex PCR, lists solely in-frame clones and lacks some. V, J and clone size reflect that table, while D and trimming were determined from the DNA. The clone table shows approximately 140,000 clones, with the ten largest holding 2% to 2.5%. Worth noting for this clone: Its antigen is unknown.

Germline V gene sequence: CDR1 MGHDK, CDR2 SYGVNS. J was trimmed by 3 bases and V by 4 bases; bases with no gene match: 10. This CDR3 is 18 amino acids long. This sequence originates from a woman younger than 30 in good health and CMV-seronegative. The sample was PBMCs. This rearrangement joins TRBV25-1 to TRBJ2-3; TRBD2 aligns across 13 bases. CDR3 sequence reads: CASSALSGLAGVTDTQYF. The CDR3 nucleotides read TGTGCCAGCAGTGCCCTAAGCGGACTAGCGGGAGTTACAGATACGCAGTATTTT.